Below, 6 T cell receptor beta chains from the same sample are listed, as sequenced in a study of blood T cell repertoires in COVID-19. TCRdb keeps only in-frame clones here, not all; method: immunoSEQ multiplex PCR. The repertoire holds 70,000 or so clones, about nine tenths seen once, with about 9.8% in the top ten. Material for sequencing was peripheral blood. The origin of the receptors is a human donor in a cohort sampled during active COVID-19.

The J gene is TRBJ2-7, the V gene TRBV29-1; perhaps TRBD1 as D (7 bases). Per germline, CDR1 SQVTM and CDR2 ANQGSEA. The CDR3 is 13 amino acids. V lost 6 bases and J lost 0, with 12 bases in between. The CDR3 loop is CSVAGQYSYEQYF. CDR3 coding DNA: TGCAGCGTGGCGGGACAGTACTCCTACGAGCAGTACTTC.

V usage is TRBV4-1 and J usage is TRBJ2-1; 7 bases line up with TRBD2. CDR1 and CDR2 from the germline V gene are MGHRA and YSYEKL. V dropped 3 bases and J dropped 0; count of bases not matched to a gene: 5. This CDR3 region has 16 residues. The CDR3 loop is CASSHLAGSSYNEQFF. DNA for the CDR3: TGCGCCAGCAGCCATTTAGCGGGCAGCTCCTACAATGAGCAGTTCTTC.

This rearrangement joins TRBV9 to TRBJ2-7; the match to TRBD2 covers 8 bases. CDR1 and CDR2 (germline): SGDLS, YYNGEE. Trimming cost V 4 bases and J 5 bases; bases outside gene matches: 17. The CDR3 contains 17 residues. As DNA, the CDR3 is TGTGCCAGCAGCACCAACCCGGGACTAGTAGGTGAAAACGAGCAGTACTTC. Protein: CASSTNPGLVGENEQYF.

The rearrangement links TRBV19 to TRBJ1-5; no definite D call. The germline V gene has CDR1 LNHDA and CDR2 SQIVND (reference sequence). CDR3 length: 16 residues. V lost 2 bases, J lost 1 base, and 12 bases lay in between. DNA for the CDR3: TGTGCCAGTAGTATATCTCGGGGTTCGAGCAATCAGCCCCAGCATTTT. It encodes CASSISRGSSNQPQHF.

The sample holds a few counts of this clone. The rearrangement links TRBV5-1 to TRBJ1-1; D not resolved. Germline V CDR1 and CDR2: SGHRS, YFSETQ. CDR3 length: 15 amino acids. The V end was cut by 0 bases, the J end by 4 bases, with 13 bases between. The CDR3 nucleotides are TGCGCCAGCAGCTTGGAGGTTATGGGCCCCACTGAAGCTTTCTTT. This encodes CASSLEVMGPTEAFF.

This chain links TRBV7-2 with TRBJ2-3, with TRBD1 matching over 10 bases. Germline V lookup: CDR1 SGHTA, CDR2 FQGNSA. The CDR3 has 19 amino acids. V lost 1 base, J lost 0 bases, and 10 bases stayed unmatched. CDR3 sequence reads: CASSLGGTGAPRSTDTQYF. As DNA, the CDR3 is TGTGCCAGCAGCTTAGGTGGGACAGGGGCTCCAAGGAGCACAGATACGCAGTATTTT.